This is a list of T cell receptor beta chains from one sample in a study of blood T cell repertoires in COVID-19. Repertoires were generated with immunoSEQ multiplex PCR, while TCRdb's copy carries only in-frame clones and drops some. This sample yields 350,000 or so clones, of which about 92% are seen a single time; roughly 3.9% belongs to the top ten. The sequenced sample was peripheral blood. Every receptor here comes from an older woman with COVID-19, enrolled during active disease. Each CDR3 is given without its conserved first and last residue. The size of a clone is reported for some rows only, either as once, few or many, or as a class for expanded clones.

J: TRBJ1-2; size: once; V: TRBV10-3; CDR3: AISEAEDYGYT
J: TRBJ2-6; size: -; V: TRBV4-1; CDR3: ASSPDSFGQGVRGANVLT
J: TRBJ2-7; size: -; V: TRBV11-2; CDR3: ASSLNRGPTYEQY
J: TRBJ1-1; size: once; V: TRBV5-1; CDR3: ASSTPTGDRAAF
J: TRBJ1-5; size: once; V: TRBV18; CDR3: ASSPGMEGNQPQH
J: TRBJ2-5; size: -; V: TRBV7-7; CDR3: ASSANLETQY
J: TRBJ1-5; size: -; V: TRBV29-1; CDR3: SVRTGRQPQH
J: TRBJ1-2; size: -; V: TRBV11-3; CDR3: ASSLVTGGYGYT
J: TRBJ1-1; size: -; V: TRBV15; CDR3: ATSQPGQKNTEAF
J: TRBJ2-3; size: -; V: TRBV5-1; CDR3: ASSNGPGGPDTQY
J: TRBJ1-1; size: -; V: TRBV5-1; CDR3: ASSLDIGNTEAF
J: TRBJ2-1; size: once; V: TRBV11-3; CDR3: ASSDSGVNEQF
J: TRBJ2-1; size: -; V: TRBV27; CDR3: ASSLTSGFYNEQF
J: TRBJ2-5; size: -; V: TRBV5-8; CDR3: ASSEGRGLIETQY
J: TRBJ2-7; size: once; V: TRBV7-9; CDR3: ASRRQTGSEQY
J: TRBJ2-5; size: few; V: TRBV11-1; CDR3: ASSLVAETQY
J: TRBJ2-5; size: -; V: TRBV7-6; CDR3: ASRREIWETQY
J: TRBJ2-5; size: -; V: TRBV4-1; CDR3: ASASGGPLETQY
J: TRBJ2-7; size: -; V: TRBV6-5; CDR3: ASSTPSRRR
J: TRBJ1-2; size: -; V: TRBV2; CDR3: ASSGDRAVRYGYT
J: TRBJ1-1; size: once; V: TRBV27; CDR3: ASSGTGTPGSAF
J: TRBJ1-4; size: -; V: TRBV6-5; CDR3: ASSRQPSNLEKLF
J: TRBJ1-3; size: few; V: TRBV12-5; CDR3: ASGLDSSGNTIY